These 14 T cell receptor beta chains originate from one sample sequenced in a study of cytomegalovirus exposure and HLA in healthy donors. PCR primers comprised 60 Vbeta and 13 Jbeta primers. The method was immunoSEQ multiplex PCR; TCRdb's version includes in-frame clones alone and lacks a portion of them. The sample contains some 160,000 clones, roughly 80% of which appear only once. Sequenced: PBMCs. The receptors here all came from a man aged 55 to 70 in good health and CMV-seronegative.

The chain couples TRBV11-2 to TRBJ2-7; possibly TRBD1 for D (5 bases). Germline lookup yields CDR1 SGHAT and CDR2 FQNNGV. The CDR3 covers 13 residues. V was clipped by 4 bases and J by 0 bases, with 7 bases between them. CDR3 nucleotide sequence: TGTGCCAGCAGCTGGGGCTCCTCCTACGAGCAGTACTTC. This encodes CASSWGSSYEQYF.

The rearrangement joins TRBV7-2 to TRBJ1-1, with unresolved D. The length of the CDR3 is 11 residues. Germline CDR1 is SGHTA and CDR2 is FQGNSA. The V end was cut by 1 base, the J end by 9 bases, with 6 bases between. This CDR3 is CASSLVAKAFF. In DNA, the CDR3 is TGTGCCAGCAGCTTAGTAGCAAAAGCTTTCTTT.

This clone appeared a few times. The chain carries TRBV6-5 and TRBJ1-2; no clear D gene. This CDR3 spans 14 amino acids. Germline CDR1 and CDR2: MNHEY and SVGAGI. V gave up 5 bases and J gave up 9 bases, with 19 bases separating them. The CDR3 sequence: CASSRGGETSSYTF. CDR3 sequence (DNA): TGTGCCAGCAGTCGCGGCGGGGAAACAAGCAGCTACACCTTC.

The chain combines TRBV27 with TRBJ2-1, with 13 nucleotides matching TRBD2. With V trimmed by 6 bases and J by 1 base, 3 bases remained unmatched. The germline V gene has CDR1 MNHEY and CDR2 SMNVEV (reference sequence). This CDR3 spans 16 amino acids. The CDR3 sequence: CASRRTSGRSYNEQFF. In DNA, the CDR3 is TGTGCCAGCAGACGGACTAGCGGGAGATCCTACAATGAGCAGTTCTTC.

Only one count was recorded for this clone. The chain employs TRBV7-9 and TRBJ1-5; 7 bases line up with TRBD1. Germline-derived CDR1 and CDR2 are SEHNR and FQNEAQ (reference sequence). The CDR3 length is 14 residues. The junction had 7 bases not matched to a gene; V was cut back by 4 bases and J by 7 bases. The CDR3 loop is CASSSQGSGQPQHF. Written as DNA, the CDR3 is TGTGCCAGCAGCTCACAGGGGTCAGGCCAGCCCCAGCATTTT.

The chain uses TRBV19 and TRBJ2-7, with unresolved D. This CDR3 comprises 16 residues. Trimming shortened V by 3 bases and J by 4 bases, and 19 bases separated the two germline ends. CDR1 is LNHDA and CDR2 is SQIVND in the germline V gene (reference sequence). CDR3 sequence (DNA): TGTGCCAGTAGTATCGACTGGCAGACCTCTTCTTACGAGCAGTACTTC. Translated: CASSIDWQTSSYEQYF.

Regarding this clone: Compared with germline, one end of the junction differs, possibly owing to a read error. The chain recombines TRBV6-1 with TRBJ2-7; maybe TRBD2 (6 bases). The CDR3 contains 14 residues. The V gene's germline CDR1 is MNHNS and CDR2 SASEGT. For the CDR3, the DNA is TGTGCCAGCAGTGCGGGACTTGCCTCCCACGAGCAGTACTTC. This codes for CASSAGLASHEQYF.

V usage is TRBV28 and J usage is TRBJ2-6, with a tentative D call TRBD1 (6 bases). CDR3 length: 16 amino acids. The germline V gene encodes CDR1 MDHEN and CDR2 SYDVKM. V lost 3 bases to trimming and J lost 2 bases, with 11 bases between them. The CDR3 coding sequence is TGTGCCAGCAGTTTCAGAGGGGGTCCTGGGGCCAACGTCCTGACTTTC. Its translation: CASSFRGGPGANVLTF.

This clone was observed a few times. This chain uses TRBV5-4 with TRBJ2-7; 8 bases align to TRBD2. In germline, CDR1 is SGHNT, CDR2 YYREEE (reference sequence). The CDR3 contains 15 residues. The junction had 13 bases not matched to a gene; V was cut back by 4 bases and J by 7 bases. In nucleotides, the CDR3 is TGTGCCAGCAGCGGTAGGGCGGGGGGTCTGGGTGAGCAGTACTTC. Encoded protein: CASSGRAGGLGEQYF.

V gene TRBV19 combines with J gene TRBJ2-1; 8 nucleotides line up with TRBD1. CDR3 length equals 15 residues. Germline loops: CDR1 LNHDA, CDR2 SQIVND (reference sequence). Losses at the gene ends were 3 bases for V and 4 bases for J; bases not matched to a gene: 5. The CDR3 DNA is TGTGCCAGTAGTATCGCAGGGGGCGCTTACAATGAGCAGTTCTTC. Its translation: CASSIAGGAYNEQFF. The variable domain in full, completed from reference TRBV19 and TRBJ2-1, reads DGGITQSPKYLFRKEGQNVTLSCEQNLNHDAMYWYRQDPGQGLRLIYYSQIVNDFQKGDIAEGYSVSREKKESFPLTVTSAQKNPTAFYLCASSIAGGAYNEQFFGPGTRLTVL.

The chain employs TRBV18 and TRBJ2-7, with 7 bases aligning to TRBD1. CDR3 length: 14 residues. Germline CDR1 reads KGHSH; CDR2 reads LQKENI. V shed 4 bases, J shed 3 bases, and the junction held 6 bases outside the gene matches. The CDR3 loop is CASSLGTDHYEQYF. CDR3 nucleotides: TGTGCCAGCTCACTCGGGACAGATCACTACGAGCAGTACTTC.

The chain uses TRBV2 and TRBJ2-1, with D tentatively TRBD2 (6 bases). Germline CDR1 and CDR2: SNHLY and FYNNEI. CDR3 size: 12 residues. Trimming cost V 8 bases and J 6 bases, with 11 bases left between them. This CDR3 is CASGGTGNEQFF. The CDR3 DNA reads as TGTGCCAGCGGGGGGACTGGCAATGAGCAGTTCTTC.

CDR3 sequence reads: CASSLGGGTTNEKLFF. The CDR3 nucleotides are TGCGCCAGCAGCCTCGGTGGGGGGACAACTAATGAAAAACTGTTTTTT. V gene TRBV5-1 combines with J gene TRBJ1-4; D possibly corresponds to TRBD1 (5 bases). The CDR3 is made up of 16 amino acids. Trimming took 4 bases from V and 0 from J, leaving 13 bases between them. Germline V gene sequence: CDR1 SGHRS, CDR2 YFSETQ.

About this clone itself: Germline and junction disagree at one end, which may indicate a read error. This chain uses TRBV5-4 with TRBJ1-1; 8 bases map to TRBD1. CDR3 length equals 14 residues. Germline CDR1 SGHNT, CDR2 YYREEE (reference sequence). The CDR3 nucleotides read TGTGCCAGCAGCCCGGGACAGGTGAACAGTGAAGCTTTCTTT. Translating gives CASSPGQVNSEAFF.